Each of the 8 T cell receptor beta chains below was sequenced from the same sample in a study of T cell responses to AZD1222 COVID-19 vaccine. Data came from immunoSEQ multiplex PCR; TCRdb stores just in-frame clones and leaves some out. This table holds about 170,000 clones, roughly nine tenths found once. The sequences come from peripheral blood, collected 28 days after the second AZD1222 dose. The receptor source for this set is an adult who received the AZD1222 COVID-19 vaccine.

The rearrangement links TRBV5-6 to TRBJ1-1; 7 bases line up with TRBD1. Trimming removed 2 bases from V and 6 bases from J; junction bases left unmatched: 10. This CDR3 region has 15 residues. Germline CDR1 reads SGHDT; CDR2 reads YYEEEE. CDR3 nucleotides: TGTGCCAGCAGCTTAAGAGACAGGGATGCTCCTGAAGCTTTCTTT. Translated: CASSLRDRDAPEAFF. Full variable domain (remainder filled in from reference TRBV5-6 and TRBJ1-1): DAGVTQSPTHLIKTRGQQVTLRCSPKSGHDTVSWYQQALGQGPQFIFQYYEEEERQRGNFPDRFSGHQFPNYSSELNVNALLLGDSALYLCASSLRDRDAPEAFFGQGTRLTVV.

The CDR3 nucleotides read TGTGCTACGGACAGAAACTATGGCTACACCTTC. This encodes CATDRNYGYTF. The chain employs TRBV2 and TRBJ1-2; possibly TRBD1 for D (6 bases). The CDR3 is 11 amino acids. Germline lookup yields CDR1 SNHLY and CDR2 FYNNEI.

This chain connects TRBV2 to TRBJ2-3, with TRBD1 matching over 9 bases. CDR3 length equals 15 residues. Germline V gives CDR1 SNHLY, CDR2 FYNNEI. The V segment lost 7 bases and the J segment 3 bases; nucleotides outside the gene matches: 8. The DNA for the CDR3 is TGTGCCAGCACCTTACAGGGGGCTAGTACAGATACGCAGTATTTT. Its translation is CASTLQGASTDTQYF.

The CDR3 reads CASSIWITDTQYF. DNA of the CDR3: TGTGCCAGTAGTATCTGGATCACAGATACGCAGTATTTT. This rearrangement joins TRBV19 to TRBJ2-3; D gene unclear. The CDR3 length is 13 residues. Trimming shortened V by 3 bases and J by 2 bases, and 6 bases separated the two germline ends. CDR1 and CDR2 (germline): LNHDA, SQIVND (reference sequence).

The genes are TRBV6-6 and TRBJ1-2, with 8 bases lining up with TRBD1. The CDR3 is 16 residues long. V lost 0 bases to trimming and J lost 4 bases; unmatched junction nucleotides: 7. The V gene's germline CDR1 is MNHNY and CDR2 SVGAGI (reference sequence). The CDR3 DNA is TGTGCCAGCAGTTACTCGAGGACAGGGCTAGGCTATGGCTACACCTTC. Translation: CASSYSRTGLGYGYTF.

CDR3 DNA: TGTGCCAGCAGTGAACCAGCAGGCGTACCCGGGGAGCTGTTTTTT. Its protein product is CASSEPAGVPGELFF. J is TRBJ2-2 and V is TRBV6-1; D is unresolved. Trimming stripped 2 bases from V and 6 bases from J, with 13 bases between. The CDR3 is 15 residues long. CDR1 MNHNS and CDR2 SASEGT come from the germline V gene.

This sequence joins TRBV6-5 and TRBJ1-3; 7 positions match TRBD1. The V gene's germline CDR1 is MNHEY and CDR2 SVGAGI. The CDR3 runs to 15 residues. Unmatched junction bases numbered 8, after V lost 6 bases and J lost 3 bases. CDR3 in amino acids: CASRPDRNLGNTIYF. In DNA form, the CDR3 reads TGTGCCAGCAGACCGGACAGGAACCTTGGAAACACCATATATTTT.

The chain is built from TRBV25-1 and TRBJ1-2, with D perhaps matching TRBD1 (5 bases). Germline values: CDR1 MGHDK, CDR2 SYGVNS. This CDR3 comprises 13 residues. Trimming stripped 2 bases from V and 4 bases from J, with 8 bases between. The CDR3 loop is CASSETGLYGYTF. DNA of the CDR3: TGTGCCAGCAGTGAAACAGGACTCTATGGCTACACCTTC.